These 20 T cell receptor beta chains came from one sample sequenced in a study of cytomegalovirus exposure and HLA in healthy donors. It was with 60 Vbeta and 13 Jbeta primers that the PCR ran. The assay was immunoSEQ multiplex PCR, and TCRdb's table has in-frame clones only and misses some. The data show 110,000 to 150,000 clones, with roughly 77% seen just once and roughly 3.8% held by the top ten. The sample taken for sequencing was PBMCs. The receptors shown here come from a male donor in good health and CMV-seronegative.

V is TRBV2 and J is TRBJ2-1; the match to TRBD2 covers 10 bases. V trimming: 5 bases; J trimming: 4 bases; junction bases outside the gene matches: 5. The CDR3 runs to 15 residues. Germline V lookup: CDR1 SNHLY, CDR2 FYNNEI. CDR3: CASSPAGGPYNEQFF. Written as DNA, the CDR3 is TGTGCCAGCAGTCCAGCGGGAGGGCCTTACAATGAGCAGTTCTTC.

The chain combines TRBV6-1 with TRBJ2-7, with 8 nucleotides matching TRBD1. Unmatched junction bases numbered 3, after V lost 2 bases and J lost 3 bases. Germline CDR1 and CDR2: MNHNS and SASEGT. The CDR3 extends over 14 amino acids. The CDR3 region has the DNA TGTGCCAGCAGTGAATACACAGGGGGCTACGAGCAGTACTTC. As protein: CASSEYTGGYEQYF.

The chain employs TRBV4-2 and TRBJ2-5; D perhaps matches TRBD1 (7 bases). The length of the CDR3 is 15 residues. The ends were cut back, 1 base at V and 2 bases at J, with 11 bases in the middle. Per germline, CDR1 LGHNA and CDR2 YNFKEQ. The CDR3 DNA reads as TGTGCCAGCAGCCAAGCAGGGGGGAAACAAGAGACCCAGTACTTC. Its translation is CASSQAGGKQETQYF.

This clone was seen a few times. The V and J genes are TRBV7-9 and TRBJ2-1; TRBD2 aligns across 7 bases. Germline CDR1 reads SEHNR; CDR2 reads FQNEAQ (reference sequence). V shed 0 bases, J shed 8 bases, and the junction held 4 bases outside the gene matches. This CDR3 region has 14 residues. The CDR3 coding sequence is TGTGCCAGCAGCTTAGCGGGAGGGGTTGATGAGCAGTTCTTC. Encoded protein: CASSLAGGVDEQFF. The entire variable domain, with the rest obtained from reference TRBV7-9 and TRBJ2-1, is as follows: DTGVSQNPRHKITKRGQNVTFRCDPISEHNRLYWYRQTLGQGPEFLTYFQNEAQLEKSRLLSDRFSAERPKGSFSTLEIQRTEQGDSAMYLCASSLAGGVDEQFFGPGTRLTVL.

The chain is built from TRBV19 and TRBJ2-7; possible D gene TRBD2, 6 bases. Germline CDR1 reads LNHDA; CDR2 reads SQIVND (reference sequence). V was shortened by 0 bases and J by 2 bases, with 11 bases between the two germline ends. The CDR3 has 15 residues. The CDR3 sequence is CASSIDLGGTYEQYF. Written as DNA, the CDR3 is TGTGCCAGTAGTATAGATTTGGGGGGTACCTACGAGCAGTACTTC.

The chain couples TRBV14 to TRBJ2-2; weak D call: TRBD1 (5 bases). This CDR3 is built from 16 residues. CDR1 and CDR2 from the germline V gene are SGHDN and FVKESK. Trimming pared 3 bases from V and 4 bases from J, leaving 15 bases between. The CDR3 reads CASSQRRGSATGELFF. The CDR3 DNA follows: TGTGCCAGCAGCCAGAGAAGGGGATCTGCCACCGGGGAGCTGTTTTTT.

The chain employs TRBV7-8 and TRBJ2-5; possible D gene TRBD2, 5 bases. Germline lookup yields CDR1 SGHVS and CDR2 FQNEAQ. The CDR3 has 14 residues. V dropped 5 bases and J dropped 5 bases, with 15 bases sitting between them. CDR3 protein: CASSETPGGETQYF. CDR3 coding DNA: TGTGCCAGCAGCGAAACCCCCGGCGGGGAGACCCAGTACTTC.

The chain links TRBV6-6 to TRBJ1-5, with 8 bases aligning to TRBD1. The germline gives CDR1 MNHNY, CDR2 SVGAGI (reference sequence). V trimming: 5 bases; J trimming: 2 bases; junction bases outside the gene matches: 2. The CDR3 has 14 residues. The CDR3 region is CASSAGGRNQPQHF. The CDR3 region has the DNA TGTGCCAGCAGTGCAGGGGGCCGCAATCAGCCCCAGCATTTT.

This clone came up a few times. This chain joins TRBV29-1 and TRBJ2-7; D is possibly TRBD1 (6 bases). Germline V CDR1 and CDR2: SQVTM, ANQGSEA. The CDR3 consists of 13 residues. Trimming pared 7 bases from V and 0 bases from J, leaving 13 bases between. The CDR3 DNA is TGCAGCGCGCAGGGGTCCCTCTCCTACGAGCAGTACTTC. Its translation: CSAQGSLSYEQYF.

V and J are TRBV15 and TRBJ2-1; 7 bases line up with TRBD1. The CDR3 covers 15 residues. Trimming removed 2 bases from V and 0 bases from J; junction bases left unmatched: 1. Germline V CDR1 and CDR2: LNHNV, YYDKDF (reference sequence). The CDR3 DNA is TGTGCCACCAGCAGAAGGGACAGCTCCTACAATGAGCAGTTCTTC. This translates into CATSRRDSSYNEQFF.

This clone has just one count. This chain joins TRBV29-1 and TRBJ1-1; a weak D match, TRBD1 (6 bases). V was clipped by 3 bases and J by 4 bases, with 9 bases between them. This CDR3 spans 12 amino acids. Germline CDR1 reads SQVTM; CDR2 reads ANQGSEA. CDR3 bases: TGCAGCGTTGACAGGGGTGGCACTGAAGCTTTCTTT. The encoded protein is CSVDRGGTEAFF.

The chain recombines TRBV7-9 with TRBJ2-1, with a tentative D call TRBD2 (5 bases). Germline CDR1 and CDR2: SEHNR and FQNEAQ (reference sequence). V was cut by 5 bases and J by 8 bases, with 19 bases left in between. The CDR3 contains 15 residues. The CDR3 sequence: CASSPWTGSVDEQFF. The CDR3 DNA is TGTGCCAGCAGCCCGTGGACGGGGAGTGTCGATGAGCAGTTCTTC.

The V gene is TRBV27, the J gene TRBJ1-1; 7 positions match TRBD1. Germline V CDR1 and CDR2: MNHEY, SMNVEV (reference sequence). This CDR3 comprises 15 residues. Trimming removed 7 bases from V and 11 bases from J; junction bases left unmatched: 19. This chain's CDR3 is CASTDGAKGAEGAFF. The CDR3 DNA follows: TGTGCCAGCACTGACGGAGCCAAGGGGGCCGAGGGGGCTTTCTTT.

V usage is TRBV5-6 and J usage is TRBJ2-7; 10 bases align to TRBD1. CDR1 SGHDT and CDR2 YYEEEE come from the germline V gene. The CDR3 sequence is 15 residues long. V shed 5 bases and J 6 bases; nucleotides not matched to a gene: 11. CDR3 in amino acids: CASRMAAGTGVEQYF. The DNA of the CDR3 is TGTGCCAGCAGAATGGCGGCGGGGACAGGGGTCGAGCAGTACTTC.

The CDR3 loop reads CASSYGQGDGYTF. The CDR3 DNA reads as TGTGCCAGCAGCTATGGACAGGGGGATGGCTACACCTTC. The V and J genes are TRBV7-9 and TRBJ1-2, with TRBD1 identical over 10 bases. CDR3 length: 13 amino acids. Germline V lookup: CDR1 SEHNR, CDR2 FQNEAQ (reference sequence). V gave up 4 bases and J gave up 6 bases; unmatched junction bases: 2. Supplemented by reference TRBV7-9 and TRBJ1-2, the full variable domain reads DTGVSQNPRHKITKRGQNVTFRCDPISEHNRLYWYRQTLGQGPEFLTYFQNEAQLEKSRLLSDRFSAERPKGSFSTLEIQRTEQGDSAMYLCASSYGQGDGYTFGSGTRLTVV.

The gene calls are TRBV7-8 and TRBJ2-5; D not certain. The closer fit of TRBJ2-7 to the DNA end suggests the J call may be wrong. In germline, CDR1 is SGHVS, CDR2 FQNEAQ. The CDR3 extends over 15 amino acids. In DNA, the CDR3 is TGTGCCAGCAGCTTAGAGAGCTCAAGCTCCTACGAGCAGTACTTC. Amino acids: CASSLESSSSYEQYF.

The chain links TRBV4-1 to TRBJ2-7; 12 bases agree with TRBD1. Germline CDR1 MGHRA, CDR2 YSYEKL. The V segment lost 3 bases and the J segment 6 bases; nucleotides outside the gene matches: 3. The CDR3 totals 14 residues. The CDR3 protein is CASSQGQGAGEQYF. CDR3 nucleotides: TGCGCCAGCAGCCAGGGACAGGGGGCCGGCGAGCAGTACTTC.

V usage is TRBV11-2 and J usage is TRBJ2-1; TRBD1 matches at 7 bases. V lost 6 bases and J lost 3; bases outside the gene matches: 2. This CDR3 contains 13 residues. The germline CDR1 and CDR2 sequences are SGHAT and FQNNGV. The CDR3 nucleotides read TGTGCCAGCAGGAACAGGGGCTACAATGAGCAGTTCTTC. This codes for CASRNRGYNEQFF.

CDR3 sequence: CASRADRVGTEAFF. In nucleotides, the CDR3 is TGTGCCAGCAGAGCGGACAGGGTTGGGACTGAAGCTTTCTTT. V gene TRBV2 combines with J gene TRBJ1-1; TRBD1 matches 8 bases. V lost 6 bases and J lost 5; bases outside the gene matches: 8. The germline gives CDR1 SNHLY, CDR2 FYNNEI. The CDR3 consists of 14 residues.

This chain connects TRBV5-1 to TRBJ2-2; 9 bases are a match to TRBD1. CDR1 and CDR2 from the germline V gene are SGHRS and YFSETQ. V lost 0 bases to trimming and J lost 4 bases; unmatched junction nucleotides: 1. There are 15 residues in the CDR3. In DNA form, the CDR3 reads TGCGCCAGCAGCTTGGGACAGGGGGTCACCGGGGAGCTGTTTTTT. Translating gives CASSLGQGVTGELFF.